This is a list of T cell receptor beta chains from one sample in a study of Ad26.COV2.S vaccination and SARS-CoV-2 variants. Clones were read by immunoSEQ multiplex PCR, and TCRdb kept only the in-frame ones, dropping some. The table has 510,000 or so clones, roughly 85% seen once; the top ten hold 9.5% to 15%. The sequencing here drew on peripheral blood, taken in a trial of Ad26.COV2.S vaccine versus placebo. The receptors come from a person aged 18-60 years who received the Ad26.COV2.S COVID-19 vaccine or a placebo. The CDR3 runs from the conserved cysteine through the conserved F or W. Each record gives: J gene, V gene, CDR3 protein.

TRBJ2-6	TRBV11-2	CASSSLSGANVLTF
TRBJ2-5	TRBV28	CASIGLGTSGRRRQETQYF
TRBJ2-7	TRBV19	CASSITGTSFSTPYEQYF
TRBJ2-7	TRBV10-3	CATGRAWGDEQYF
TRBJ1-1	TRBV10-3	CAISERGHSMNTEAFF
TRBJ2-7	TRBV21-1	CASSKGFLRPYEQYF
TRBJ2-3	TRBV5-6	CASSLIAGEVKDTQYF
TRBJ2-1	TRBV5-8	CASSRSPSMSSYNEQFF
TRBJ2-7	TRBV27	CASSIRSGRAFYEQYF
TRBJ2-7	TRBV28	CASVAGPKQYF
TRBJ2-7	TRBV11-2	CASSLVFDRMSSYEQYF
TRBJ2-1	TRBV11-3	CASSTGTTLDNEQFF
TRBJ2-3	TRBV18	CASSPLAGTDTQYF
TRBJ2-7	TRBV18	CASSTRTGFTYEQYF
TRBJ1-2	TRBV12-3/TRBV12-4	CASSLDSSYGYTF
TRBJ2-3	TRBV5-3	CARSFAGLTQYF
TRBJ2-5	TRBV11-2	CASSTTPQGLEETQYF
TRBJ2-7	TRBV28	CASSEDTVSYEQYF
TRBJ2-1	TRBV3-1/TRBV3-2	CASSHLIEAEQFF
TRBJ2-3	TRBV9	CASSVSSGFPDTQYF
TRBJ1-1	TRBV24-1	CATSERDRANMNTEAFF
TRBJ1-2	TRBV2	CASSGNGANYGYTF
TRBJ2-1	TRBV19	CASRGGGTSYNEQFF
TRBJ2-2	TRBV7-9	CASSPYMTGWTGELFF
TRBJ2-7	TRBV14	CASSQDLWGEQYF
TRBJ1-2	TRBV19	CASNTNTGGYTF
TRBJ1-1	TRBV30	CAPLGRAPGTVWPEAFF
TRBJ1-2	TRBV6-5	CASRAVNYGYTF
TRBJ1-2	TRBV28	CASSFYSYGYTF
TRBJ2-3	TRBV7-2	CASSLRSGDTDTQYF
TRBJ2-1	TRBV19	CASSLGTNNNEQFF
TRBJ2-1	TRBV6-5	CASSLGLASNEQFF
TRBJ1-6	TRBV7-2	CASSLGQGINSPLHF
TRBJ1-3	TRBV12-3/TRBV12-4	CASSLGGGNTIYF
TRBJ2-7	TRBV5-4	CASREQGTSTKYF
TRBJ1-2	TRBV5-4	CASSPLAGDANYGYTF
TRBJ1-2	TRBV7-3	CASSLSVGTGTPWGGYTF
TRBJ1-5	TRBV2	CASSESTPRNQPQHF
TRBJ2-2	TRBV7-3	CASSSGGELFF
TRBJ2-1	TRBV7-6	CASSLASGIYNEQFF
TRBJ2-5	TRBV27	CASGGPGETQYF
TRBJ1-5	TRBV28	CASTTFGSNQPQHF
TRBJ1-5	TRBV9	CASSVGGFSNQPQHF
TRBJ1-4	TRBV19	CASSDNLGQTTEKLFF
TRBJ2-1	TRBV30	CAWSVFGNEQFF
TRBJ2-7	TRBV7-8	CARRCEQYF
TRBJ1-4	TRBV5-1	CASSLAENRGNEKLFF
TRBJ1-1	TRBV5-1	CARTDRENTEAFF
TRBJ2-4	TRBV5-4	CASSLALGMGAKNIQYF
TRBJ1-1	TRBV19	CASSTTPRNAFF
TRBJ2-3	TRBV7-8	CASRSGTSGRREDTQYF
TRBJ2-1	TRBV11-2	CASSLGTYNEQFF
TRBJ1-2	TRBV29-1	CSVPSEGALGYTF
TRBJ2-7	TRBV9	CASSVAQGGYEQYF
TRBJ2-1	TRBV11-2	CASSLGEAHFNEQFF